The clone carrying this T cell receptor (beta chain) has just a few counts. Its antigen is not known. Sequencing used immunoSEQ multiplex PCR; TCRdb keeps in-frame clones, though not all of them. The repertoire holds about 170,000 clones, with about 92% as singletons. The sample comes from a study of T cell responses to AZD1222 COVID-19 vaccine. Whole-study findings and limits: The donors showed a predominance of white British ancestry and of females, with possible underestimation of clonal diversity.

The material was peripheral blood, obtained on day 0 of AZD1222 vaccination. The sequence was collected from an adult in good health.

CDR3 in amino acids: CASSTPTALNTEAFF. The CDR3 DNA follows: TGTGCCAGCAGCACCCCGACAGCCTTGAACACTGAAGCTTTCTTT. The chain links TRBV6-2 or TRBV6-3 to TRBJ1-1, with TRBD1 as a possible D gene (5 bases). The V gene lost 6 bases and the J gene lost 0 bases, with 14 bases spanning the gap. The CDR3 is 15 amino acids. The germline V gene has CDR1 MNHEY and CDR2 SVGEGT.